The 13 T cell receptor beta chains presented below share a single source sample, sequenced in a study of regulatory T cells in long-lasting Graves disease. Described time point: persistent/refractory GD, antithyroid drugs over 5 years with positive TRAb. From PBMCs, RNA was extracted and then used to make the TCR library. Building the TCR beta libraries relied on iRepertoire HTBI primers, and CDR3 regions underwent Arm-PCR. TCRdb redid the calling of the multiplex PCR reads with MiXCR, one entry per CDR3 protein. The sample records under 500,000 distinct CDR3 sequences, under 25% being singletons. This specimen was peripheral blood mononuclear cells (PBMCs), taken when the disease was refractory, from a patient treated with antithyroid drugs. Every receptor here comes from a female donor with Graves disease.

The chain joins TRBV5-1 to TRBJ2-1; TRBD2 aligns across 8 bases. Germline values: CDR1 SGHRS, CDR2 YFSETQ. The CDR3 loop spans 15 amino acids. V lost 4 bases to trimming and J lost 1 base; unmatched junction nucleotides: 4. The CDR3 DNA is TGCGCCAGCAGCCTCCGGGGGGGATCCTACAATGAGCAGTTCTTC. Translation gives CASSLRGGSYNEQFF.

This clonotype occurred many times. The chain links TRBV2 to TRBJ1-4; 8 bases are a match to TRBD1. The germline V gene has CDR1 SNHLY and CDR2 FYNNEI. Unmatched junction bases numbered 0, after V lost 1 base and J lost 5 bases. The CDR3 sequence is 14 residues long. The CDR3 nucleotides read TGTGCCAGCAGTGAAGACAGGGGGAATGAAAAACTGTTTTTT. Protein sequence: CASSEDRGNEKLFF.

This clonotype was counted a few times. The chain is built from TRBV13 and TRBJ2-7, with 15 bases matching TRBD2. The CDR3 is 15 amino acids. CDR1 and CDR2 from the germline V gene are PRHDT and FYEKMQ (reference sequence). V lost 5 bases to trimming and J lost 4 bases; unmatched junction nucleotides: 3. The CDR3 is CASSRTSGRGYEQYF. As DNA, the CDR3 is TGTGCCAGCAGCAGGACTAGCGGGAGGGGGTACGAGCAGTACTTC. The full variable domain, rest sourced from reference TRBV13 and TRBJ2-7, is AAGVIQSPRHLIKEKRETATLKCYPIPRHDTVYWYQQGPGQDPQFLISFYEKMQSDKGSIPDRFSAQQFSDYHSELNMSSLELGDSALYFCASSRTSGRGYEQYFGPGTRLTVT.

For this clonotype: A much larger clone lies a single base off, so this may be a read error. J is TRBJ1-2 and V is TRBV20-1, with a tentative D call TRBD1 (6 bases). The germline V gene encodes CDR1 DFQATT and CDR2 SNEGSKA (reference sequence). This CDR3 is built from 13 residues. CDR3 loop: CSTRLRGPDGYTF. The CDR3 region has the DNA TGCAGTACTAGACTCAGGGGCCCTGATGGCTACACCTTC.

This clonotype was seen repeatedly, ten times or more. The rearrangement links TRBV28 to TRBJ1-5, with a tentative D call TRBD1 (5 bases). Germline CDR1 MDHEN, CDR2 SYDVKM. The CDR3 runs to 15 residues. V was shortened by 5 bases and J by 0 bases, with 11 bases between the two germline ends. The CDR3 DNA reads TGTGCCAGCAGTCCAGGGACCTATAGCAATCAGCCCCAGCATTTT. Its protein is CASSPGTYSNQPQHF.

About this clonotype: With only one base between it and a far larger clone, this is likely a read error. Since no conserved phenylalanine or tryptophan closes the CDR3, a read error is the likely cause. V usage is TRBV6-4 and J usage is TRBJ2-5; D gene uncertain. The germline CDR1 and CDR2 sequences are MRHNA and SNTAGT. The CDR3 consists of 12 residues. V was cut by 7 bases and J by 1 base, with 7 bases left in between. CDR3 sequence (DNA): TGTGCCAGCACACGATTCCAAGAGACCCAGTACCTC. Its translation is CASTRFQETQYL.

This clonotype was seen ten or more times. V gene TRBV27 combines with J gene TRBJ1-6, with D unresolved. Germline CDR1 and CDR2: MNHEY and SMNVEV (reference sequence). CDR3 length equals 15 residues. The V gene lost 3 bases and the J gene lost 5 bases, with 11 bases spanning the gap. The CDR3 DNA follows: TGTGCCAGCAGTTTTTTGGAAGATGATAATTCACCCCTCCACTTT. This gives the protein CASSFLEDDNSPLHF.

In its sample, this clonotype was seen many times. J is TRBJ2-4 and V is TRBV28; tentative D call: TRBD1 (6 bases). The CDR3 runs to 16 residues. CDR1 is MDHEN and CDR2 is SYDVKM in the germline V gene. The germline V and J ends were trimmed by 5 bases and 16 bases, with 30 bases remaining between them. The CDR3: CASSPVVGAAHRTFYF. CDR3 nucleotides: TGTGCCAGCAGTCCGGTGGTGGGGGCGGCTCATCGTACGTTTTACTTC.

Many counts were recorded for this clonotype. This chain joins TRBV10-3 and TRBJ1-1, with D possibly matching TRBD1 (5 bases). The germline gives CDR1 ENHRY, CDR2 SYGVKD. Trimming took 6 bases from V and 0 from J, leaving 29 bases between them. CDR3 length equals 20 residues. CDR3: CAISQRGGDPLEKMNTEAFF. In nucleotides, the CDR3 is TGTGCCATCAGCCAACGGGGCGGCGACCCATTGGAGAAAATGAACACTGAAGCTTTCTTT.

The chain links TRBV7-6 to TRBJ2-5; a weak D match, TRBD2 (5 bases). Deletions cut 6 bases from V and 1 base from J, with 12 bases between. The CDR3 runs 14 residues. The germline V gene encodes CDR1 SGHVS and CDR2 FNYEAQ. The CDR3 sequence is CASSIASGQETQYF. The CDR3 nucleotides read TGTGCCAGCAGTATAGCAAGCGGCCAAGAGACCCAGTACTTC.

This clonotype has just a few counts. This chain connects TRBV13 to TRBJ2-2, with a tentative D call TRBD1 (5 bases). The length of the CDR3 is 15 residues. The germline gives CDR1 PRHDT, CDR2 FYEKMQ (reference sequence). The ends were cut back, 10 bases at V and 0 bases at J, with 15 bases in the middle. The CDR3 bases are TGTGCCACCTTGACAGTAGGAGCGAACACCGGGGAGCTGTTTTTT. Translation: CATLTVGANTGELFF. Full variable domain (remainder filled in from reference TRBV13 and TRBJ2-2): AAGVIQSPRHLIKEKRETATLKCYPIPRHDTVYWYQQGPGQDPQFLISFYEKMQSDKGSIPDRFSAQQFSDYHSELNMSSLELGDSALYFCATLTVGANTGELFFGEGSRLTVL.

This clonotype was seen a few times. The V call is TRBV6-1, the J call TRBJ1-6; unclear D gene. This CDR3 comprises 13 residues. CDR1 and CDR2 (germline): MNHNS, SASEGT. With 11 bases removed from V and 8 bases from J, the gap between germline ends came to 16 bases. The CDR3 DNA reads as TGTGCCTCGGAGGAGCGGAAGGATTCACCCCTCCACTTT. The encoded protein is CASEERKDSPLHF.

A remark on this clonotype: The germline gene is not matched at one end of the junction; a read error may be the cause. V is TRBV5-1 and J is TRBJ2-7, with no clear D. Germline CDR1 SGHRS, CDR2 YFSETQ. CDR3 length equals 14 residues. The DNA for the CDR3 is TGTGCCAGCAGCTTGGGTGGACCCCATTACGAGCAGTACTTC. It is translated as CASSLGGPHYEQYF.